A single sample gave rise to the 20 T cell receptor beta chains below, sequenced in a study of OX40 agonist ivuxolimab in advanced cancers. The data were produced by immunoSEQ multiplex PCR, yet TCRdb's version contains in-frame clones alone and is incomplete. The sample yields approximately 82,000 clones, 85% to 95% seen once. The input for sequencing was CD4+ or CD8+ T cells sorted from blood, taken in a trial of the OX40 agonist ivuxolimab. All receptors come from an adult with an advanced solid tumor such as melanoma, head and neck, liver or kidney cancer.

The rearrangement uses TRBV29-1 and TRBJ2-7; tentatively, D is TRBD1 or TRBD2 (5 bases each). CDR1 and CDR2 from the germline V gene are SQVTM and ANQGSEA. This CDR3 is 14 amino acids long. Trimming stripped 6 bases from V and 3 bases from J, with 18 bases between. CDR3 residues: CSVDGWGSSYEQYF. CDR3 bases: TGCAGCGTCGACGGATGGGGGAGCAGCTACGAGCAGTACTTC.

Written as DNA, the CDR3 is TGTGCCAGCAGTTACTCGCTGGGGTGGAATGAGCAGTTCTTC. Residues: CASSYSLGWNEQFF. The V gene is TRBV6-6, the J gene TRBJ2-1; no clear D gene. V was cut by 0 bases and J by 7 bases, with 10 bases left in between. The CDR3 extends over 14 amino acids. Germline CDR1 is MNHNY and CDR2 is SVGAGI (reference sequence).

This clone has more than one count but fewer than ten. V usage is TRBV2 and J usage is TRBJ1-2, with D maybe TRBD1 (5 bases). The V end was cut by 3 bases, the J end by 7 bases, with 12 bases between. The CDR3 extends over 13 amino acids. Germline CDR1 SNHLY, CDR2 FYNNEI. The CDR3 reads CASSEGVRGGYTF. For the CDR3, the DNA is TGTGCCAGCAGTGAGGGGGTTAGAGGTGGCTACACCTTC.

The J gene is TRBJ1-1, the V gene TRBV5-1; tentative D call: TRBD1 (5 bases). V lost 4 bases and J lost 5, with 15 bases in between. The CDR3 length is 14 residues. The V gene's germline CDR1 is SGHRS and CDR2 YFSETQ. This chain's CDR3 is CASSADQGRTEAFF. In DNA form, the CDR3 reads TGCGCCAGCAGCGCGGACCAGGGTAGGACTGAAGCTTTCTTT.

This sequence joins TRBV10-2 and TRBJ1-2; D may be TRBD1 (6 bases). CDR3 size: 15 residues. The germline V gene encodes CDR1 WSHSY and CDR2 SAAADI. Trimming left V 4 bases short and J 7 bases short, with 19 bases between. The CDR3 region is CASSAGTQTMSGYTF. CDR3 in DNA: TGCGCCAGCAGTGCGGGGACACAAACAATGTCTGGCTACACCTTC.

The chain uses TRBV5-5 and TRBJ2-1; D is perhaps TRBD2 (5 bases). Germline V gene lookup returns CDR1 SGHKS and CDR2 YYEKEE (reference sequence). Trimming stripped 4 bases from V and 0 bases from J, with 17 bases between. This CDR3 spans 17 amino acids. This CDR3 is CASSERLALLSYNEQFF. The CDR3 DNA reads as TGTGCCAGCAGCGAACGTTTAGCGTTGCTCTCCTACAATGAGCAGTTCTTC.

The chain's CDR3 is CSAIRATEAFF. CDR3 bases: TGCAGTGCCATACGGGCCACTGAAGCTTTCTTT. The chain combines TRBV20-1 with TRBJ1-1; unclear D gene. V was clipped by 6 bases and J by 4 bases, with 9 bases between them. The CDR3 has 11 amino acids. Germline V gives CDR1 DFQATT, CDR2 SNEGSKA (reference sequence).

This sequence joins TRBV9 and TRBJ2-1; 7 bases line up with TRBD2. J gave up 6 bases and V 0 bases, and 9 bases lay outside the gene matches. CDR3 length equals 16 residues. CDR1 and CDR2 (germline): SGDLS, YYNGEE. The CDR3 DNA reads TGTGCCAGCAGCGTAGTGTCCAGCGGGGTACCCAATGAGCAGTTCTTC. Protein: CASSVVSSGVPNEQFF.

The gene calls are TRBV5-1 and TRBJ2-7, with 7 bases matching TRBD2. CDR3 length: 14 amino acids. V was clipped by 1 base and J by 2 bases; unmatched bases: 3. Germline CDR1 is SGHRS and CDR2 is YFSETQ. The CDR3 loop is CASSLPTSTYEQYF. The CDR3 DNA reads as TGCGCCAGCAGCTTGCCGACTAGCACCTACGAGCAGTACTTC.

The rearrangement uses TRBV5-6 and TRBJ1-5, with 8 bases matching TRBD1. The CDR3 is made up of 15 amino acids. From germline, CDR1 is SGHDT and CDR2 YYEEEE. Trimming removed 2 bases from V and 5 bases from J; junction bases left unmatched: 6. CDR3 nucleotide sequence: TGTGCCAGCAGCTTCAGGACAGGGATCGATCAGCCCCAGCATTTT. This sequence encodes CASSFRTGIDQPQHF.

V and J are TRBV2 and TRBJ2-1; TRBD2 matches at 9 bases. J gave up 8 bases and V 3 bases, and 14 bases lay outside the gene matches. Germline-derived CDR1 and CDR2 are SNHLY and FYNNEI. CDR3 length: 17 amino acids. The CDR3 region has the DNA TGTGCCAGCAGTGAGGTCGCTAGCGGGAAATGGGTCGATGAGCAGTTCTTC. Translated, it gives CASSEVASGKWVDEQFF.

CDR3 amino acids: CASSFQGASGYTF. The CDR3 bases are TGTGCCAGCAGTTTCCAGGGCGCCAGCGGCTACACCTTC. The chain employs TRBV27 and TRBJ1-2; tentative D call: TRBD1 (5 bases). Germline V lookup: CDR1 MNHEY, CDR2 SMNVEV (reference sequence). Trimming left V 3 bases short and J 8 bases short, with 13 bases between. The CDR3 contains 13 residues.

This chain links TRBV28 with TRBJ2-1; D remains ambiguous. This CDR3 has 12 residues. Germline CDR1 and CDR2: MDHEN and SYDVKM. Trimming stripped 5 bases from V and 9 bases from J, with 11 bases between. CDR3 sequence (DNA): TGTGCCAGCAGTCAGACTGGCGTTGAGCAGTTCTTC. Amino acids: CASSQTGVEQFF.

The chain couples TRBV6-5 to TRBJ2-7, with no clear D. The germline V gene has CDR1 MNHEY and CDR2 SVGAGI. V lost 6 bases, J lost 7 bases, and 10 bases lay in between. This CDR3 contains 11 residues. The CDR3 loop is CASRAGPEQYF. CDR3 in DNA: TGTGCCAGCAGGGCCGGACCGGAGCAGTACTTC.

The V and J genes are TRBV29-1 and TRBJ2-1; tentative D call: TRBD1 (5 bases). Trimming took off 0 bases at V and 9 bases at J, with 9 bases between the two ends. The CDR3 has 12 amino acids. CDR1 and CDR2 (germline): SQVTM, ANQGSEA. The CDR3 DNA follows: TGCAGCGTTGAAGACCTACAGGTTGAGCAGTTCTTC. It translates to CSVEDLQVEQFF.

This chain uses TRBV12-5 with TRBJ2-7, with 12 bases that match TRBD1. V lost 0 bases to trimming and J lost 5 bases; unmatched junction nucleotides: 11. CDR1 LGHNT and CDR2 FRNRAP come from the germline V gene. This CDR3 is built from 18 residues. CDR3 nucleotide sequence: TGTGCTAGTGGTTTGGTATTGGGACAGGGGGCGCAAGGCGACGAGCAGTACTTC. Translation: CASGLVLGQGAQGDEQYF.

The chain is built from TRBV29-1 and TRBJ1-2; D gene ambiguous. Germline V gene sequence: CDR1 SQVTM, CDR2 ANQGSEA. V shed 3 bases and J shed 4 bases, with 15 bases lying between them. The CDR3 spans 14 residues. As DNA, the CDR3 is TGCAGCGTTGAGACACGGAGCGAGGGCTATGGCTACACCTTC. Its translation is CSVETRSEGYGYTF.

The CDR3 sequence is CASSPFGVSNQPQHF. CDR3 nucleotide sequence: TGTGCCAGCAGCCCCTTCGGGGTAAGCAATCAGCCCCAGCATTTT. This rearrangement joins TRBV5-6 to TRBJ1-5; D ambiguous. This CDR3 is 15 amino acids long. Germline values: CDR1 SGHDT, CDR2 YYEEEE. The ends were cut back, 4 bases at V and 1 base at J, with 12 bases in the middle. The whole variable domain, remainder taken from reference TRBV5-6 and TRBJ1-5, is DAGVTQSPTHLIKTRGQQVTLRCSPKSGHDTVSWYQQALGQGPQFIFQYYEEEERQRGNFPDRFSGHQFPNYSSELNVNALLLGDSALYLCASSPFGVSNQPQHFGDGTRLSIL.

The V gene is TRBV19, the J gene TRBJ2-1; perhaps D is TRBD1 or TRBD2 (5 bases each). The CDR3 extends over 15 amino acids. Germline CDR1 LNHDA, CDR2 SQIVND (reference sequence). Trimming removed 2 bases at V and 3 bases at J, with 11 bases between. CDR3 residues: CASSISGGLYNEQFF. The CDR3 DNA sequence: TGTGCCAGTAGTATAAGTGGGGGTCTCTACAATGAGCAGTTCTTC.

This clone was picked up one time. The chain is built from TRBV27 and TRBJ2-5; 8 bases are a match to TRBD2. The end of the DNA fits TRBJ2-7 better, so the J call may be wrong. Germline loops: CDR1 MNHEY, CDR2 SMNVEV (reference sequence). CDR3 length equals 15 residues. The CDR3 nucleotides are TGTGCCAGCAGTTTCCGACCCGGGACTAGCTACGAGCAGTACTTC. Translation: CASSFRPGTSYEQYF.